One and the same sample provided the 10 T cell receptor beta chains below, sequenced in a study of cytomegalovirus exposure and HLA in healthy donors. Some clones are missing from TCRdb's copy, which holds only in-frame ones; the method was immunoSEQ multiplex PCR. Of about 160,000 clones in the sample, about 95% are singletons; the top ten hold under 0.9%. The sample comprised PBMCs. The receptors here all came from a woman aged 18-35 years in good health and CMV-seronegative.

The sample holds one count of this clone. The chain is built from TRBV5-4 and TRBJ1-1; TRBD1 agrees at 8 bases. The CDR3 has 13 residues. Germline V gives CDR1 SGHNT, CDR2 YYREEE (reference sequence). The trim removed 5 bases at V and 3 bases at J, leaving 3 bases unmatched. CDR3 coding DNA: TGTGCCAGCAGGACAGGGGAGGACACTGAAGCTTTCTTT. Translating it yields CASRTGEDTEAFF.

CDR3 residues: CASSVAGGRDTQYF. CDR3 coding DNA: TGTGCCAGCAGCGTAGCGGGGGGCCGGGATACGCAGTATTTT. This sequence joins TRBV9 and TRBJ2-3; D is perhaps TRBD2 (7 bases). V lost 0 bases and J 6 bases, leaving 11 bases between the germline ends. Germline CDR1 reads SGDLS; CDR2 reads YYNGEE. The CDR3 spans 14 residues.

This chain connects TRBV6-5 to TRBJ1-1; D is ambiguous. CDR1 and CDR2 from the germline V gene are MNHEY and SVGAGI. Trimming took off 6 bases at V and 1 base at J, with 12 bases between the two ends. The length of the CDR3 is 14 residues. CDR3 DNA sequence: TGTGCCAGCAGCCTCGGACTGGAGAACACTGAAGCTTTCTTT. Translation gives CASSLGLENTEAFF.

This chain joins TRBV5-1 and TRBJ1-4, with 7 bases that match TRBD1. With 2 bases clipped from V and 8 bases from J, the junction kept 6 bases outside the gene matches. This CDR3 is built from 14 residues. Per germline, CDR1 SGHRS and CDR2 YFSETQ. The CDR3, as DNA: TGCGCCAGCAGCTTACAGGGGTCAGGAGAAAAACTGTTTTTT. Its translation is CASSLQGSGEKLFF.

The V gene is TRBV4-3, the J gene TRBJ1-6, with a weak D call TRBD1 (6 bases). The germline V and J ends were trimmed by 0 bases and 9 bases, with 18 bases remaining between them. Germline values: CDR1 LGHNA, CDR2 YSLEER. The CDR3 runs 17 residues. The DNA of the CDR3 is TGCGCCAGCAGCCAAGAGTCTAAACAGGGTGTCGGTTCACCCCTCCACTTT. It encodes CASSQESKQGVGSPLHF.

CDR3 in amino acids: CASLSLRRADTQYF. In DNA, the CDR3 is TGTGCCAGCTTATCCTTACGGCGGGCAGATACGCAGTATTTT. V is TRBV18 and J is TRBJ2-3, with a possible D match to TRBD2 (5 bases). Trimming cost V 7 bases and J 4 bases, with 15 bases left between them. Germline CDR1 KGHSH, CDR2 LQKENI. This CDR3 comprises 14 residues.

The V and J genes are TRBV6-1 and TRBJ2-5; 8 bases align to TRBD1. Germline trimming cut 6 bases from V and 2 bases from J; bases unmatched to any gene: 8. The CDR3 has 15 amino acids. Germline assignment: CDR1 MNHNS and CDR2 SASEGT. The DNA for the CDR3 is TGTGCCAGCAGGCGGGGACAGGAGCTTCAAGAGACCCAGTACTTC. Protein product: CASRRGQELQETQYF.

CDR3 region: CASSTTVGSGANVLTF. The CDR3 DNA sequence: TGTGCCAGCTCAACAACAGTGGGCTCTGGGGCCAACGTCCTGACTTTC. J is TRBJ2-6 and V is TRBV18; no definite D call. V was pared by 5 bases and J by 0 bases, with 11 bases between. Germline V gives CDR1 KGHSH, CDR2 LQKENI. This CDR3 comprises 16 residues.

This chain connects TRBV2 to TRBJ1-6, with a tentative D call TRBD1 (6 bases). CDR1 is SNHLY, CDR2 FYNNEI, per germline. V was cut by 4 bases and J by 3 bases, with 13 bases left in between. This CDR3 spans 16 amino acids. The CDR3 sequence is CASSAQLQGYNSPLHF. CDR3 nucleotides: TGTGCCAGCAGTGCCCAACTACAGGGCTATAATTCACCCCTCCACTTT.

This sequence joins TRBV10-3 and TRBJ1-1; D is possibly TRBD1 (5 bases). Germline CDR1 ENHRY, CDR2 SYGVKD. This CDR3 has 13 amino acids. Trimming removed 3 bases at V and 4 bases at J, with 9 bases between. CDR3 coding DNA: TGTGCCATCAGTGAAGGGGAGGGCACTGAAGCTTTCTTT. Its protein product is CAISEGEGTEAFF.